The 23 T cell receptor beta chains reported below all come from one sample, sequenced in a study of blood T cells in healthy people across ages. With a J-beta primer mix and a sample-barcoded 5' primer, a second PCR ran roughly 7 to 11 cycles. In TCRdb, the 5' RACE reads were re-called with MiXCR into one record per CDR3 protein. The top ten clones hold around 0.75% of a sample with some 1,000,000 distinct CDR3 sequences, approximately 26% of them seen once. A further study also used this sample, focusing on T cells of mothers and their children.

Sequenced sample: blood. These receptors were collected from a girl aged 2 to 10 in good health.

The genes are TRBV11-2 and TRBJ2-7, with D hard to call. This CDR3 is 14 amino acids long. Germline CDR1 SGHAT, CDR2 FQNNGV. V was shortened by 2 bases and J by 3 bases, with 11 bases between the two germline ends. As DNA, the CDR3 is TGTGCCAGCAGCTTATCAGGAATTTTCTACGAGCAGTACTTC. This gives the protein CASSLSGIFYEQYF. Full variable domain (rest looked up from reference TRBV11-2 and TRBJ2-7): EAGVAQSPRYKIIEKRQSVAFWCNPISGHATLYWYQQILGQGPKLLIQFQNNGVVDDSQLPKDRFSAERLKGVDSTLKIQPAKLEDSAVYLCASSLSGIFYEQYFGPGTRLTVT.

This clonotype was counted a few times. This rearrangement joins TRBV28 to TRBJ2-4, with 10 bases identical to TRBD2. The CDR3 spans 15 residues. J was trimmed by 6 bases and V by 5 bases; bases with no gene match: 7. Germline lookup yields CDR1 MDHEN and CDR2 SYDVKM. DNA of the CDR3: TGTGCCAGCAGTCCCCTAGCGGGAGCTACAAACATTCAGTACTTC. It is translated as CASSPLAGATNIQYF.

The chain couples TRBV4-2 to TRBJ2-3; D gene unclear. The length of the CDR3 is 15 residues. The germline V and J ends were trimmed by 1 base and 2 bases, with 10 bases remaining between them. The germline CDR1 and CDR2 sequences are LGHNA and YNFKEQ. CDR3 DNA sequence: TGTGCCAGCAGCCAAGTGTCCCAGGACACAGATACGCAGTATTTT. Its translation: CASSQVSQDTDTQYF.

The chain combines TRBV7-2 with TRBJ1-5; tentative D call: TRBD1 (6 bases). Trimming shortened V by 5 bases and J by 7 bases, and 15 bases separated the two germline ends. This CDR3 is built from 14 residues. CDR1 is SGHTA, CDR2 FQGNSA, per germline. The CDR3 protein is CASSTYRVYQPQHF. CDR3 in DNA: TGTGCCAGCAGCACCTACAGGGTTTACCAGCCCCAGCATTTT.

A few counts support this clonotype. V is TRBV24-1 and J is TRBJ2-1; D possibly matches TRBD1 or TRBD2 (6 bases each). Germline loops: CDR1 KGHDR, CDR2 SFDVKD. CDR3 length equals 15 residues. V dropped 6 bases and J dropped 9 bases, with 20 bases sitting between them. The chain's CDR3 is CATSTPGADWLEQFF. In nucleotides, the CDR3 is TGTGCCACCAGTACCCCGGGGGCAGATTGGCTTGAGCAGTTCTTC.

V usage is TRBV9 and J usage is TRBJ2-1; 7 positions agree with TRBD2. V was pared by 3 bases and J by 8 bases, with 11 bases of the junction left unmatched. Germline-derived CDR1 and CDR2 are SGDLS and YYNGEE. The CDR3 totals 15 residues. For the CDR3, the DNA is TGTGCCAGCAGCGCCTGGACTAGGGAGGGCGATGAGCAGTTCTTC. Protein product: CASSAWTREGDEQFF.

V gene TRBV20-1 combines with J gene TRBJ1-2; no clear D gene. Germline CDR1 reads DFQATT; CDR2 reads SNEGSKA (reference sequence). There are 13 residues in the CDR3. The germline V and J ends were trimmed by 1 base and 10 bases, with 16 bases remaining between them. This chain's CDR3 is CSARGPGSYAYTF. The CDR3 nucleotides are TGCAGTGCTAGAGGTCCGGGTTCTTACGCCTACACCTTC.

There are a few counts of this clonotype. The rearrangement uses TRBV5-1 and TRBJ2-1; maybe TRBD2 (5 bases). This CDR3 region has 14 residues. V lost 4 bases and J lost 7, with 15 bases in between. Germline lookup yields CDR1 SGHRS and CDR2 YFSETQ. CDR3 DNA: TGCGCCAGCAGCCGGGAACAACCGGGGAATGAGCAGTTCTTC. This gives the protein CASSREQPGNEQFF.

This clonotype was seen a few times. The V gene is TRBV28, the J gene TRBJ2-3; D uncertain. The V gene lost 3 bases and the J gene lost 3 bases, with 7 bases spanning the gap. The CDR3 contains 13 residues. The germline gives CDR1 MDHEN, CDR2 SYDVKM. CDR3 sequence: CASSLSETDTQYF. Here the CDR3 DNA reads TGTGCCAGCAGTTTGTCTGAGACAGATACGCAGTATTTT.

This chain uses TRBV12-3 or TRBV12-4 with TRBJ2-1; 8 positions agree with TRBD2. The junction had 5 bases not matched to a gene; V was cut back by 3 bases and J by 4 bases. CDR3 length equals 15 residues. CDR3 amino acids: CASSFSTSGYNEQFF. DNA of the CDR3: TGTGCCAGCAGTTTTAGTACTAGCGGATACAATGAGCAGTTCTTC.

This clonotype was seen more than once but under ten times. The chain is built from TRBV2 and TRBJ2-3, with D perhaps TRBD2 (7 bases). V lost 3 bases and J lost 1, with 14 bases in between. The germline gives CDR1 SNHLY, CDR2 FYNNEI. The CDR3 is made up of 16 amino acids. The chain's CDR3 is CASSDVAGAGTDTQYF. The DNA for the CDR3 is TGTGCCAGCAGTGACGTTGCGGGGGCCGGCACAGATACGCAGTATTTT. The full variable domain, completed using reference TRBV2 and TRBJ2-3, is EPEVTQTPSHQVTQMGQEVILRCVPISNHLYFYWYRQILGQKVEFLVSFYNNEISEKSEIFDDQFSVERPDGSNFTLKIRSTKLEDSAMYFCASSDVAGAGTDTQYFGPGTRLTVL.

The genes are TRBV7-2 and TRBJ1-3; a weak D match, TRBD1 (5 bases). The CDR3 is made up of 15 amino acids. Germline lookup yields CDR1 SGHTA and CDR2 FQGNSA. The germline V and J ends were trimmed by 6 bases and 0 bases, with 12 bases remaining between them. The CDR3 DNA reads TGTGCCAGCAGGGGGGGGGGGACCTCTGGAAACACCATATATTTT. Translating gives CASRGGGTSGNTIYF.

This clonotype was detected a few times. The chain has TRBV29-1 and TRBJ2-2; tentatively, D is TRBD2 (5 bases). The CDR3 is 13 amino acids. From germline, CDR1 is SQVTM and CDR2 ANQGSEA. V shed 1 base and J shed 7 bases, with 10 bases lying between them. CDR3 nucleotide sequence: TGCAGCGTTGAAGGTCCCGGGGACGGGGAGCTGTTTTTT. This sequence encodes CSVEGPGDGELFF.

J is TRBJ2-5 and V is TRBV29-1, with 10 positions matching TRBD1. CDR3 length: 14 residues. V trimming: 4 bases; J trimming: 5 bases; junction bases outside the gene matches: 7. The germline V gene encodes CDR1 SQVTM and CDR2 ANQGSEA. The CDR3 region has the DNA TGCAGCGTTGTCGAGACAGGGGGCTTTGAGACCCAGTACTTC. Translated: CSVVETGGFETQYF.

This chain connects TRBV11-1 to TRBJ2-5; D is perhaps TRBD2 (5 bases). The DNA end is a closer match to TRBJ2-1, so the J assignment may be wrong. The CDR3 covers 16 residues. CDR1 is SGHAT and CDR2 is FQDESV in the germline V gene (reference sequence). The CDR3, as DNA: TGTGCCAGCAGCCTCCCCGCGGGCGCACCTTGGGATGAGCAGTTCTTC. It encodes CASSLPAGAPWDEQFF.

V is TRBV29-1 and J is TRBJ2-3; possibly TRBD2 for D (6 bases). Germline CDR1 and CDR2: SQVTM and ANQGSEA. The CDR3 length is 14 residues. V lost 4 bases to trimming and J lost 4 bases, with 15 bases between them. The DNA of the CDR3 is TGCAGCGTTGTCTGGCGGGGTGGGGCAGATACGCAGTATTTT. This codes for CSVVWRGGADTQYF.

The V and J genes are TRBV29-1 and TRBJ2-1, with 8 positions matching TRBD2. From germline, CDR1 is SQVTM and CDR2 ANQGSEA. Unmatched junction bases numbered 10, after V lost 7 bases and J lost 8 bases. This CDR3 contains 13 residues. The CDR3 reads CSAGLVRGHEQFF. For the CDR3, the DNA is TGCAGCGCGGGACTAGTTCGGGGACATGAGCAGTTCTTC.

The rearrangement joins TRBV7-2 to TRBJ2-1; TRBD2 agrees at 11 bases. Per germline, CDR1 SGHTA and CDR2 FQGNSA. V was clipped by 2 bases and J by 4 bases; unmatched bases: 16. This CDR3 is 20 amino acids long. The CDR3, as DNA: TGTGCCAGCAGCTTACGCTTTTTATCCGAGACTAGCGGGGTGTACAATGAGCAGTTCTTC. This encodes CASSLRFLSETSGVYNEQFF.

In its sample, this clonotype was seen a few times. The chain employs TRBV4-2 and TRBJ2-7, with 9 bases matching TRBD2. This CDR3 has 15 amino acids. CDR1 LGHNA and CDR2 YNFKEQ come from the germline V gene. V lost 3 bases, J lost 4 bases, and 7 bases stayed unmatched. The CDR3 DNA reads TGTGCCAGCAGCCAGTTTCTAGCGGGGAGGTACGAGCAGTACTTC. Translation gives CASSQFLAGRYEQYF.

This rearrangement joins TRBV3-1 to TRBJ2-3; weak D call: TRBD2 (5 bases). From germline, CDR1 is LGHDT and CDR2 YNNKEL (reference sequence). With 6 bases removed from V and 2 bases from J, the gap between germline ends came to 9 bases. The CDR3 spans 13 residues. This CDR3 is CASRQRFTDTQYF. CDR3 nucleotides: TGTGCCAGCAGACAGCGGTTCACAGATACGCAGTATTTT.

This rearrangement joins TRBV28 to TRBJ2-3, with D possibly TRBD1 on 5 matching bases. The CDR3 totals 15 residues. V lost 5 bases to trimming and J lost 1 base, with 13 bases between them. CDR1 MDHEN and CDR2 SYDVKM come from the germline V gene. The CDR3: CASSSKGIGTDTQYF. DNA of the CDR3: TGTGCCAGCAGTAGCAAGGGGATCGGCACAGATACGCAGTATTTT.

V usage is TRBV7-9 and J usage is TRBJ2-7, with unresolved D. Per the germline V gene, CDR1 is SEHNR and CDR2 is FQNEAQ (reference sequence). The CDR3 runs 12 residues. Trimming took off 1 base at V and 5 bases at J, with 6 bases between the two ends. DNA of the CDR3: TGTGCCAGCAGCTTAGAAATCGACGAGCAGTACTTC. Amino acid sequence: CASSLEIDEQYF. The variable domain in full, completed from reference TRBV7-9 and TRBJ2-7, reads DTGVSQNPRHKITKRGQNVTFRCDPISEHNRLYWYRQTLGQGPEFLTYFQNEAQLEKSRLLSDRFSAERPKGSFSTLEIQRTEQGDSAMYLCASSLEIDEQYFGPGTRLTVT.

In its sample, this clonotype was seen a few times. The junction differs from germline at one of its ends, possibly a read error. The rearrangement links TRBV4-2 to TRBJ2-4; 8 nucleotides align to TRBD2. Germline V lookup: CDR1 LGHNA, CDR2 YNFKEQ. The CDR3 runs to 12 residues. CDR3 DNA: TGTGCCAGCAGCCAAGGCACTAGCGGCAGCACCTTC. It yields the protein CASSQGTSGSTF.